The 26 T cell receptor beta chains below were found in one sample sequenced in a study of T cell clonality in common variable immunodeficiency. General study results and limits: In common variable immunodeficiency, TCR beta chains reportedly carried fewer deletions and N-nucleotide insertions.

These receptors are not linked to any known antigen. This table comes from immunoSEQ multiplex PCR, and its TCRdb copy is limited to in-frame clones, with some not included. The sample holds 30,000 to 40,000 clones, and no clone turns up only once. Material for sequencing was peripheral blood mononuclear cells. The receptors were gathered from a human donor with common variable immunodeficiency.

There are many counts of this clone. The sequence runs out 3 residues before the end of the CDR3; the remainder is reconstructed from the germline J gene. The genes are TRBV20-1 and TRBJ1-5; 8 nucleotides line up with TRBD1. The V segment lost 3 bases and the J segment 7 bases; nucleotides outside the gene matches: 11. Germline lookup yields CDR1 DFQATT and CDR2 SNEGSKA (reference sequence). The CDR3 is 15 residues long. The sequenced part of the CDR3 DNA is TGCAGTGCTAGTTTTTTCGGACAGGGTGTGCAGCCC. Translating it yields CSASFFGQGVQP. The full CDR3 reads CSASFFGQGVQPQHF.

Judged by abundance, this clone is medium-sized. Coverage ceases 3 residues before the CDR3 finishes, and the germline J gene fills in the end. J is TRBJ1-5 and V is TRBV20-1, with 8 bases matching TRBD1. The CDR3 consists of 15 residues. Per germline, CDR1 DFQATT and CDR2 SNEGSKA (reference sequence). Germline trimming cut 8 bases from V and 1 base from J; bases unmatched to any gene: 10. Here the CDR3 reads CSFPSGGTSNQPQHF. The sequenced CDR3 bases are TGCAGTTTCCCTTCAGGGGGCACAAGCAATCAGCCC.

In its sample, this clone was seen many times. Partial CDR3 DNA: TGCGCCAGTTTACCCGGGGGCTCCTACAATGAG. It codes for CASLPGGSYNE. The entire CDR3 is CASLPGGSYNEQFF. The chain employs TRBV10-1 and TRBJ2-1; TRBD2 is a possible D gene (6 bases). The read finishes 3 residues shy of the CDR3 end, and the germline J gene is used to complete it. CDR3 size: 14 residues. Germline V lookup: CDR1 WNHNN, CDR2 SYGVQD (reference sequence). The V and J ends lost 9 bases and 0 bases respectively, with 12 bases between them.

There are many counts of this clone. The CDR3 end lies 3 residues beyond the end of the read and is filled in from the germline J gene. V usage is TRBV15 and J usage is TRBJ2-3; D is ambiguous. The CDR3 is 14 amino acids. Per germline, CDR1 LNHNV and CDR2 YYDKDF (reference sequence). V lost 9 bases, J lost 0 bases, and 13 bases lay in between. The CDR3 spells CATQEGFSTDTQYF. The CDR3 bases that were read are TGTGCCACTCAAGAAGGGTTTAGCACAGATACG.

This clone has only a few counts. The read gets to within 3 residues of the CDR3 end, and the germline J gene fills in the rest. The rearrangement joins TRBV7-6 to TRBJ1-5, with D tentatively TRBD1 (5 bases). CDR1 and CDR2 from the germline V gene are SGHVS and FNYEAQ. The CDR3 has 14 residues. With 5 bases removed from V and 9 bases from J, the gap between germline ends came to 17 bases. The DNA read from the CDR3 is TGTGCCAGCAGCCTCCCTGGGGCAGGTGCGCCC. This encodes CASSLPGAGAP. The full CDR3 reads CASSLPGAGAPQHF.

Comment on this clone: The DNA ends 3 residues before the CDR3 does, and the rest of the CDR3 is filled in from the germline J gene. The chain links TRBV5-1 to TRBJ2-7; D perhaps matches TRBD1 (5 bases). The germline gives CDR1 SGHRS, CDR2 YFSETQ. Trimming stripped 5 bases from V and 2 bases from J, with 14 bases between. CDR3 length: 14 amino acids. CDR3 amino acids: CASRVQGATYEQYF. The sequenced CDR3 bases are TGCGCCAGCAGGGTCCAAGGGGCGACCTACGAG.

This clone was counted a few times. The read ends 3 residues before the CDR3 terminus; that terminus is restored from the germline J gene. J is TRBJ2-3 and V is TRBV2; possibly TRBD1 for D (6 bases). CDR1 is SNHLY, CDR2 FYNNEI, per germline. V was shortened by 4 bases and J by 0 bases, with 20 bases between the two germline ends. The CDR3 runs 18 residues. Partial CDR3 DNA: TGTGCCAGCAGTGCGGGGACAAGCACGACCACTAGCACAGATACG. Amino acid sequence: CASSAGTSTTTSTDT. The CDR3 in full is CASSAGTSTTTSTDTQYF.

This clone has a handful of counts. The CDR3 reads CASAVGLYYEQYF. CDR3 DNA, as far as it was read: TGTGCCAGCGCGGTCGGACTATATTACGAG. The rearrangement joins TRBV7-2 to TRBJ2-7, with D possibly TRBD2 on 6 matching bases. The read finishes 3 residues shy of the CDR3 end, and the germline J gene is used to complete it. The CDR3 covers 13 residues. V dropped 8 bases and J dropped 4 bases, with 15 bases sitting between them. Germline lookup yields CDR1 SGHTA and CDR2 FQGNSA.

The table lists this clone with many counts. CDR3 protein: CASTPAGKFHEQYF. CDR3 DNA, as far as it was read: TGTGCCAGTACTCCGGCAGGTAAATTCCACGAG. This sequence joins TRBV19 and TRBJ2-7; no clear D. The CDR3 end is not reached by the read, which stops 3 residues before it; the germline J gene fills it in. CDR3 size: 14 residues. The V end lost 7 bases, the J end lost 5 bases, and 18 bases lay between the germline ends. CDR1 is LNHDA, CDR2 SQIVND, per germline (reference sequence).

This clone is medium-sized (0.01 to 0.1%) by share. The DNA ends 3 residues before the CDR3 does, and the rest of the CDR3 is filled in from the germline J gene. The chain is built from TRBV29-1 and TRBJ1-5, with D perhaps matching TRBD1 (5 bases). Germline values: CDR1 SQVTM, CDR2 ANQGSEA. This CDR3 region has 12 residues. Trimming stripped 4 bases from V and 7 bases from J, with 11 bases between. Here the CDR3 reads CSVGGVGQPQHF. CDR3 DNA, as far as it was read: TGCAGCGTTGGAGGGGTGGGACAGCCC.

This clone is classed as medium-sized (0.01 to 0.1%). The sequence runs out 3 residues before the end of the CDR3; the remainder is reconstructed from the germline J gene. The chain recombines TRBV20-1 with TRBJ2-3; the match to TRBD2 covers 8 bases. The germline CDR1 and CDR2 sequences are DFQATT and SNEGSKA (reference sequence). This CDR3 comprises 16 residues. Trimming removed 2 bases from V and 4 bases from J; junction bases left unmatched: 11. The CDR3 reads CSARPLGTSNPDTQYF. CDR3 bases read: TGCAGTGCTAGACCCCTCGGGACTAGTAACCCAGATACG.

This clone was seen a handful of times. The read falls 3 residues short of the CDR3 end, and the missing part is taken from the germline J gene. The rearrangement joins TRBV7-8 to TRBJ2-3; maybe TRBD1 (5 bases). This CDR3 spans 13 amino acids. Germline V gives CDR1 SGHVS, CDR2 FQNEAQ. Trimming pared 5 bases from V and 6 bases from J, leaving 12 bases between. CDR3 DNA, as far as it was read: TGTGCCAGCAGCAAACGGACACTGGATACG. Amino acid sequence: CASSKRTLDT. The whole CDR3 reads CASSKRTLDTQYF.

This clone has a handful of counts. The read gets to within 3 residues of the CDR3 end, and the germline J gene fills in the rest. The V gene is TRBV7-9, the J gene TRBJ1-5, with TRBD1 matching 11 bases. There are 14 residues in the CDR3. With V trimmed by 6 bases and J by 6 bases, 4 bases remained unmatched. Germline assignment: CDR1 SEHNR and CDR2 FQNEAQ (reference sequence). The CDR3 loop reads CASSGGTGGQPQHF. The CDR3 bases that were read are TGTGCCAGCAGTGGCGGGACAGGGGGTCAGCCC.

In this sample, this clone turned up many times. The read ends 3 residues early relative to the CDR3; the germline J gene fills the gap. J is TRBJ2-3 and V is TRBV19; D gene unclear. The CDR3 is 11 residues long. V dropped 6 bases and J dropped 5 bases, with 6 bases sitting between them. CDR1 is LNHDA, CDR2 SQIVND, per germline (reference sequence). Partial CDR3 DNA: TGTGCCAGTAGCCTAGGAGATACG. Amino acid sequence: CASSLGDT. The entire CDR3 is CASSLGDTQYF.

This clone has a handful of counts. The CDR3 extends 3 residues past the end of the read, so its final part is completed from the germline J gene. This sequence joins TRBV20-1 and TRBJ2-5; TRBD1 might be the D (6 bases). The germline gives CDR1 DFQATT, CDR2 SNEGSKA (reference sequence). The CDR3 runs to 14 residues. V lost 0 bases, J lost 6 bases, and 14 bases lay in between. Partial CDR3 DNA: TGCAGTGCTAGAGAGGGACATAGCAATAAGACC. This codes for CSAREGHSNKT. The entire CDR3 is CSAREGHSNKTQYF.

As for this clone: The missing CDR3 end, 3 residues past where the read stops, is filled in from the germline J gene. The chain recombines TRBV20-1 with TRBJ2-1; D is undetermined. Germline V gene sequence: CDR1 DFQATT, CDR2 SNEGSKA (reference sequence). This CDR3 contains 16 residues. Trimming pared 3 bases from V and 0 bases from J, leaving 15 bases between. The DNA read from the CDR3 is TGCAGTGCTAGTACAGCCGATGTGAACTCCTACAATGAG. Its translation: CSASTADVNSYNE. The full-length CDR3 reads as CSASTADVNSYNEQFF.

In regard to this clone: The CDR3 is cut off 3 residues early in the read; its end comes from the germline J gene. The chain carries TRBV19 and TRBJ2-7; 8 nucleotides agree with TRBD1. With V trimmed by 3 bases and J by 4 bases, 8 bases remained unmatched. This CDR3 is 15 amino acids long. CDR1 and CDR2 (germline): LNHDA, SQIVND (reference sequence). The CDR3 region is CASSIFGTGEYEQYF. The CDR3 DNA, read in part, is TGTGCCAGTAGTATTTTCGGGACAGGAGAATACGAG.

This clone was seen a handful of times. The sequence runs out 3 residues before the end of the CDR3; the remainder is reconstructed from the germline J gene. The rearrangement links TRBV7-6 to TRBJ1-5, with TRBD1 as a possible D gene (5 bases). Trimming shortened V by 4 bases and J by 5 bases, and 18 bases separated the two germline ends. The germline V gene encodes CDR1 SGHVS and CDR2 FNYEAQ. The CDR3 contains 16 residues. CDR3 in amino acids: CASSSLPGTAYQPQHF. The part of the CDR3 DNA that was read is TGTGCCAGCAGCTCCCTTCCCGGGACTGCATATCAGCCC. The whole variable domain, remainder taken from reference TRBV7-6 and TRBJ1-5, is GAGVSQSPRYKVTKRGQDVALRCDPISGHVSLYWYRQALGQGPEFLTYFNYEAQQDKSGLPNDRFSAERPEGSISTLTIQRTEQRDSAMYRCASSSLPGTAYQPQHFGDGTRLSIL.

Details on this clone: The CDR3 goes on 3 residues after the read ends, and that part is filled in from the germline J gene. This chain links TRBV7-2 with TRBJ2-5; 7 nucleotides align to TRBD2. The CDR3 has 15 amino acids. With 5 bases clipped from V and 4 bases from J, the junction kept 10 bases outside the gene matches. CDR1 SGHTA and CDR2 FQGNSA come from the germline V gene. The CDR3 sequence is CASSINSGGLETQYF. Partial CDR3 DNA: TGTGCCAGCAGCATCAACTCGGGGGGTCTAGAGACC. The full variable domain, in which reference TRBV7-2 and TRBJ2-5 provide the parts outside the CDR3, is GAGVSQSPSNKVTEKGKDVELRCDPISGHTALYWYRQSLGQGLEFLIYFQGNSAPDKSGLPSDRFSAERTGGSVSTLTIQRTQQEDSAVYLCASSINSGGLETQYFGPGTRLLVL.

This clone was counted a few times. CDR3 DNA, as far as it was read: TGTGCCAGCGGAATACTAGCGGCCCTCCAAGAGACC. It is translated as CASGILAALQET. The entire CDR3 protein is CASGILAALQETQYF. This rearrangement joins TRBV7-9 to TRBJ2-5; 8 bases line up with TRBD2. The read gets to within 3 residues of the CDR3 end, and the germline J gene fills in the rest. This CDR3 has 15 residues. Germline loops: CDR1 SEHNR, CDR2 FQNEAQ (reference sequence). After removal of 8 bases from V and 1 base from J, the junction contained 9 bases not matched to a gene.

This clone has at least ten counts. The read comes to an end 3 residues before the CDR3 does, leaving the germline J gene to fill in the end. The chain combines TRBV24-1 with TRBJ1-1, with D possibly being TRBD1 (6 bases). CDR3 length equals 17 residues. The germline gives CDR1 KGHDR, CDR2 SFDVKD. Trimming removed 2 bases at V and 0 bases at J, with 15 bases between. CDR3 region: CATSDSRDKNMNTEAFF. The CDR3 DNA, read in part, is TGTGCCACCAGTGATTCCCGGGACAAAAATATGAACACTGAA.

Worth noting for this clone: The read falls 3 residues short of the CDR3 end, and the missing part is taken from the germline J gene. The rearrangement uses TRBV11-3 and TRBJ1-1, with D unresolved. This CDR3 has 15 amino acids. CDR1 and CDR2 from the germline V gene are SGHNT and YENEEA. Deletions cut 1 base from V and 5 bases from J, with 14 bases between. The CDR3 here is CASSLGPVSGTEAFF. Partial CDR3 DNA: TGTGCCAGCAGCTTAGGCCCCGTGTCGGGGACTGAA. The full variable domain, in which reference TRBV11-3 and TRBJ1-1 provide the parts outside the CDR3, is EAGVVQSPRYKIIEKKQPVAFWCNPISGHNTLYWYLQNLGQGPELLIRYENEEAVDDSQLPKDRFSAERLKGVDSTLKIQPAELGDSAVYLCASSLGPVSGTEAFFGQGTRLTVV.

This clone was seen a few times. The CDR3 end falls 3 residues outside the read, so it is completed with the germline J gene. The chain recombines TRBV5-1 with TRBJ2-3; D uncertain. The germline gives CDR1 SGHRS, CDR2 YFSETQ. This CDR3 contains 15 residues. V was clipped by 6 bases and J by 1 base, with 15 bases between them. The DNA read from the CDR3 is TGCGCCAGCACTTTAGTAGGCCGGGGCACAGATACG. Protein sequence: CASTLVGRGTDT. The CDR3 in its entirety is CASTLVGRGTDTQYF. Variable domain in full (rest from reference TRBV5-1 and TRBJ2-3): KAGVTQTPRYLIKTRGQQVTLSCSPISGHRSVSWYQQTPGQGLQFLFEYFSETQRNKGNFPGRFSGRQFSNSRSEMNVSTLELGDSALYLCASTLVGRGTDTQYFGPGTRLTVL.

This clone was found a few times. The read ends 3 residues early relative to the CDR3; the germline J gene fills the gap. The V gene is TRBV7-8, the J gene TRBJ2-7; 7 nucleotides line up with TRBD1. The germline V gene encodes CDR1 SGHVS and CDR2 FQNEAQ. This CDR3 is 14 amino acids long. V lost 5 bases and J lost 3; bases outside the gene matches: 7. The CDR3 bases that were read are TGTGCCAGCAGCAGAACGGGACAGTACTACGAG. Its translation: CASSRTGQYYE. The whole CDR3 is CASSRTGQYYEQYF.

This clone has more than one count but fewer than ten. The CDR3 end is not reached by the read, which stops 3 residues before it; the germline J gene fills it in. V is TRBV29-1 and J is TRBJ1-2; D perhaps matches TRBD1 (5 bases). Trimming left V 2 bases short and J 6 bases short, with 16 bases between. The germline V gene has CDR1 SQVTM and CDR2 ANQGSEA. The CDR3 is 14 residues long. CDR3 sequence: CSVEWGTRSNGYTF. The CDR3 DNA, read in part, is TGCAGCGTTGAATGGGGCACTCGAAGCAATGGC.

The sample holds many counts of this clone. The read ends 3 residues early relative to the CDR3; the germline J gene fills the gap. The chain recombines TRBV28 with TRBJ2-2, with D unresolved. The CDR3 runs to 14 residues. Per the germline V gene, CDR1 is MDHEN and CDR2 is SYDVKM. Trimming took off 1 base at V and 6 bases at J, with 9 bases between the two ends. This CDR3 is CASSLSIPPGELFF. Partial CDR3 DNA: TGTGCCAGCAGTTTATCTATCCCTCCCGGGGAG.